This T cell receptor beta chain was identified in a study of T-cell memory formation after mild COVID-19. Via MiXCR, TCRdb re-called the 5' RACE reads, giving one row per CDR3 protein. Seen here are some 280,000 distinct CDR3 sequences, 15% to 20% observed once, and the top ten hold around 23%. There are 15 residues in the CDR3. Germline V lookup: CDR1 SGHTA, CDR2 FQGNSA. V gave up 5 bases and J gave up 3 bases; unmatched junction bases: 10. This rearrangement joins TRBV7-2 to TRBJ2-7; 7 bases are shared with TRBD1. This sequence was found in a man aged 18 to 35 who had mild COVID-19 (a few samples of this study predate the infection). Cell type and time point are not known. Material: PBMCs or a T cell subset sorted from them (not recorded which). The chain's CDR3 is CASSIRQGVDYEQYF. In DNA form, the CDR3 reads TGTGCCAGCAGCATTAGACAGGGAGTGGACTACGAGCAGTACTTC.